Shown below are 21 T cell receptor beta chains from a single sample sequenced in a study of persistence of HIV-infected CD4 T cells. The stimulus was lysate of CMV-infected fibroblasts, 9 to 10 ug/mL. CD40L/CD69 double-negative CD45RO-high memory CD4+ T cells were collected. Sequencing used immunoSEQ version 4 in survey mode. Assay used: immunoSEQ multiplex PCR; TCRdb lists only in-frame clones, some missing. The sample gives roughly 41,000 clones, 80% of which show up once; approximately 1.6% is in the top ten. Which antigens these TCRs recognize remains unknown. Sequencing used CD4+ T cells sorted from PBMCs after approximately 19-hour stimulation, obtained from a patient who received antiretroviral therapy. The receptors here all came from an adult man with HIV who was CMV-seropositive.

In its sample, this clone was seen a few times. V gene TRBV6-5 combines with J gene TRBJ1-4, with a possible D match to TRBD1 (5 bases). Trimming took 0 bases from V and 5 from J, leaving 10 bases between them. CDR1 and CDR2 from the germline V gene are MNHEY and SVGAGI. This CDR3 comprises 15 residues. The CDR3: CASSYSGRGNEKLFF. The CDR3 coding sequence is TGTGCCAGCAGTTACTCTGGTAGGGGAAATGAAAAACTGTTTTTT.

The chain couples TRBV5-1 to TRBJ2-1; maybe TRBD1 (5 bases). Per the germline V gene, CDR1 is SGHRS and CDR2 is YFSETQ. The CDR3 loop spans 14 amino acids. The V end was cut by 2 bases, the J end by 5 bases, with 11 bases between. CDR3 amino acids: CASSLGAGDNEQFF. The CDR3 DNA sequence: TGCGCCAGCAGCTTAGGGGCAGGTGACAATGAGCAGTTCTTC.

The chain joins TRBV30 to TRBJ1-2; tentative D call: TRBD1 (5 bases). CDR1 and CDR2 (germline): GTSNPN, SVGIG (reference sequence). Trimming shortened V by 8 bases and J by 4 bases, and 17 bases separated the two germline ends. The CDR3 extends over 13 amino acids. The CDR3 region is CAAQRQGLYGYTF. The CDR3 DNA is TGTGCCGCACAACGCCAGGGACTCTATGGCTACACCTTC.

The chain recombines TRBV2 with TRBJ1-2; no clear D gene. V was shortened by 6 bases and J by 4 bases, with 9 bases between the two germline ends. The germline V gene encodes CDR1 SNHLY and CDR2 FYNNEI. The CDR3 is 12 residues long. For the CDR3, the DNA is TGTGCCAGCAGAATGGATGGCTATGGCTACACCTTC. It encodes CASRMDGYGYTF.

This chain joins TRBV5-4 and TRBJ1-5; D not certain. The CDR3 is 14 amino acids. V was trimmed by 4 bases and J by 1 base, leaving 9 bases between them. CDR1 is SGHNT, CDR2 YYREEE, per germline (reference sequence). The CDR3 DNA reads as TGTGCCAGCAGCGTATTTGGAAGCAATCAGCCCCAGCATTTT. Translating gives CASSVFGSNQPQHF.

The chain combines TRBV4-1 with TRBJ2-6, with TRBD2 matching 7 bases. V lost 0 bases to trimming and J lost 4 bases; unmatched junction nucleotides: 3. CDR1 and CDR2 (germline): MGHRA, YSYEKL. This CDR3 contains 16 residues. Here the CDR3 reads CASSQEGRAGANVLTF. The CDR3 DNA sequence: TGCGCCAGCAGCCAAGAAGGGAGGGCCGGGGCCAACGTCCTGACTTTC.

The sample holds one count of this clone. The rearrangement links TRBV5-5 to TRBJ2-7; the match to TRBD1 covers 8 bases. CDR1 is SGHKS and CDR2 is YYEKEE in the germline V gene (reference sequence). The ends lost 6 bases at V and 6 bases at J; junction bases unmatched: 11. CDR3 length equals 14 residues. CDR3: CASNIDRGGGEQYF. The DNA for the CDR3 is TGTGCCAGCAACATCGACAGGGGAGGCGGCGAGCAGTACTTC.

The table lists this clone with a few counts. The gene calls are TRBV3-1 (or the pseudogene TRBV3-2) and TRBJ2-5, with TRBD2 identical over 7 bases. This CDR3 spans 14 amino acids. J gave up 3 bases and V 5 bases, and 6 bases lay outside the gene matches. Looked up from germline, CDR1 is LGHDT and CDR2 is YNNKEL (reference sequence). CDR3 nucleotide sequence: TGTGCCAGCAGCAGGAGCGGGGTAGAAGAGACCCAGTACTTC. This translates into CASSRSGVEETQYF.

The chain has TRBV30 and TRBJ1-4; D is ambiguous. The CDR3 loop spans 13 amino acids. Trimming took off 0 bases at V and 5 bases at J, with 7 bases between the two ends. Germline V gene data show CDR1 as GTSNPN and CDR2 as SVGIG (reference sequence). CDR3: CAWSVRRNEKLFF. The DNA for the CDR3 is TGTGCCTGGAGTGTAAGAAGAAATGAAAAACTGTTTTTT.

The chain links TRBV18 to TRBJ2-7; D assignment may be TRBD1 or TRBD2 (6 bases each). Germline loops: CDR1 KGHSH, CDR2 LQKENI. CDR3 length equals 15 residues. Trimming removed 3 bases at V and 0 bases at J, with 12 bases between. CDR3 loop: CASSPGAGSSYEQYF. CDR3 bases: TGTGCCAGCTCACCGGGGGCGGGGAGCTCCTACGAGCAGTACTTC.

The J gene is TRBJ1-1, the V gene TRBV6-6; D is undetermined. Deletions cut 5 bases from V and 1 base from J, with 8 bases between. Germline lookup yields CDR1 MNHNY and CDR2 SVGAGI (reference sequence). CDR3 length: 13 amino acids. The CDR3 sequence is CASSRLGNTEAFF. The CDR3 DNA reads TGTGCCAGCAGTCGCCTTGGGAACACTGAAGCTTTCTTT.

V gene TRBV2 combines with J gene TRBJ1-1; D is possibly TRBD1 (5 bases). This CDR3 is built from 14 residues. Per the germline V gene, CDR1 is SNHLY and CDR2 is FYNNEI. V dropped 1 base and J dropped 2 bases, with 8 bases sitting between them. In nucleotides, the CDR3 is TGTGCCAGCAGTGAAGGGGGCATCAACACTGAAGCTTTCTTT. Its protein is CASSEGGINTEAFF. Full variable domain (remainder filled in from reference TRBV2 and TRBJ1-1): EPEVTQTPSHQVTQMGQEVILRCVPISNHLYFYWYRQILGQKVEFLVSFYNNEISEKSEIFDDQFSVERPDGSNFTLKIRSTKLEDSAMYFCASSEGGINTEAFFGQGTRLTVV.

This chain uses TRBV2 with TRBJ2-7; D is unresolved. Germline assignment: CDR1 SNHLY and CDR2 FYNNEI. V shed 1 base and J shed 2 bases, with 9 bases lying between them. The CDR3 is made up of 14 amino acids. CDR3 in amino acids: CASSEEVWAYEQYF. The CDR3 nucleotides are TGTGCCAGCAGTGAAGAAGTTTGGGCCTACGAGCAGTACTTC.

The chain links TRBV5-4 to TRBJ2-4, with TRBD2 as a possible D gene (7 bases). V lost 4 bases, J lost 6 bases, and 20 bases lay in between. This CDR3 comprises 16 residues. Germline lookup yields CDR1 SGHNT and CDR2 YYREEE (reference sequence). CDR3 residues: CASSPGGGGPTNIQYF. In nucleotides, the CDR3 is TGTGCCAGCAGCCCGGGCGGCGGGGGCCCGACAAACATTCAGTACTTC.

About this clone: Other nucleotide sequences in the sample specify the same CDR3. V gene TRBV2 combines with J gene TRBJ1-5; TRBD1 aligns across 8 bases. The CDR3 length is 16 residues. Germline CDR1 SNHLY, CDR2 FYNNEI. V dropped 2 bases and J dropped 3; count of bases not matched to a gene: 6. The CDR3: CASSEQAGGVNQPQHF. The CDR3 DNA sequence: TGTGCCAGCAGTGAACAAGCAGGGGGCGTCAATCAGCCCCAGCATTTT. The full variable domain, with the rest looked up from reference TRBV2 and TRBJ1-5, is EPEVTQTPSHQVTQMGQEVILRCVPISNHLYFYWYRQILGQKVEFLVSFYNNEISEKSEIFDDQFSVERPDGSNFTLKIRSTKLEDSAMYFCASSEQAGGVNQPQHFGDGTRLSIL.

The chain combines TRBV2 with TRBJ1-5, with 7 positions matching TRBD1. With 5 bases clipped from V and 1 base from J, the junction kept 5 bases outside the gene matches. The CDR3 sequence is 15 residues long. Per the germline V gene, CDR1 is SNHLY and CDR2 is FYNNEI. This chain's CDR3 is CASSSTGFSNQPQHF. In DNA, the CDR3 is TGTGCCAGCAGTTCGACAGGGTTCAGCAATCAGCCCCAGCATTTT. The full variable domain, its missing parts supplied by reference TRBV2 and TRBJ1-5, is EPEVTQTPSHQVTQMGQEVILRCVPISNHLYFYWYRQILGQKVEFLVSFYNNEISEKSEIFDDQFSVERPDGSNFTLKIRSTKLEDSAMYFCASSSTGFSNQPQHFGDGTRLSIL.

The chain employs TRBV6-1 and TRBJ2-1; D is ambiguous. CDR1 and CDR2 from the germline V gene are MNHNS and SASEGT. There are 16 residues in the CDR3. V lost 4 bases and J 0 bases, leaving 13 bases between the germline ends. As DNA, the CDR3 is TGTGCCAGCAGTGCCCGGGCCCTGAACTCCTACAATGAGCAGTTCTTC. Translating gives CASSARALNSYNEQFF.

V gene TRBV4-1 combines with J gene TRBJ1-4; unclear D gene. Deletions cut 0 bases from V and 2 bases from J, with 10 bases between. The V gene's germline CDR1 is MGHRA and CDR2 YSYEKL. CDR3 length equals 16 residues. CDR3 region: CASSQDITVTNEKLFF. In DNA, the CDR3 is TGCGCCAGCAGCCAAGATATCACGGTGACTAATGAAAAACTGTTTTTT.

V usage is TRBV19 and J usage is TRBJ1-2; 7 bases agree with TRBD1. Germline CDR1 LNHDA, CDR2 SQIVND (reference sequence). The J segment lost 0 bases and the V segment lost 6 bases, leaving 7 bases of the junction unmatched. There are 15 residues in the CDR3. As DNA, the CDR3 is TGTGCCAGTAGACTACAGGGGCCACCTAACTATGGCTACACCTTC. Translation gives CASRLQGPPNYGYTF.

This sequence joins TRBV28 and TRBJ2-3; D may be TRBD1 (5 bases). The V end lost 8 bases, the J end lost 8 bases, and 17 bases lay between the germline ends. Germline CDR1 MDHEN, CDR2 SYDVKM. This CDR3 has 13 amino acids. The CDR3 region has the DNA TGTGCCAGCTTCCCCGCGCGGCAGGGTACGCAGTATTTT. Amino acid sequence: CASFPARQGTQYF.

This chain joins TRBV7-6 and TRBJ1-6, with D perhaps matching TRBD1 (5 bases). Germline V gene lookup returns CDR1 SGHVS and CDR2 FNYEAQ. The CDR3 sequence is 14 residues long. V gave up 5 bases and J gave up 5 bases, with 10 bases separating them. CDR3 in DNA: TGTGCCAGCAGCCGACAGATTAATAATTCACCCCTCCACTTT. Its protein is CASSRQINNSPLHF.